This paragraph covers one TCR beta chain sequence. The entry originates in a study of T cell changes during pregnancy in multiple sclerosis. The CDR3 is made up of 18 amino acids. The germline gives CDR1 SGDLS, CDR2 YYNGEE. The trim removed 0 bases at V and 1 base at J, leaving 8 bases unmatched. Using immunoSEQ multiplex PCR, the repertoire was profiled, and TCRdb retains in-frame clones only, with some absent. The table records 50,000 to 60,000 clones, 90% to 95% of them present only once. Sample: CD4+ T cells from peripheral blood mononuclear cells, taken in the first trimester of pregnancy. The receptor was isolated from a female donor with multiple sclerosis, enrolled in a pregnancy study. The chain has TRBV9 and TRBJ2-1; 9 nucleotides line up with TRBD2. The CDR3 region is CASSVVPLAGPSYNEQFF. In DNA form, the CDR3 reads TGTGCCAGCAGCGTAGTACCTCTAGCGGGGCCTTCCTACAATGAGCAGTTCTTC.